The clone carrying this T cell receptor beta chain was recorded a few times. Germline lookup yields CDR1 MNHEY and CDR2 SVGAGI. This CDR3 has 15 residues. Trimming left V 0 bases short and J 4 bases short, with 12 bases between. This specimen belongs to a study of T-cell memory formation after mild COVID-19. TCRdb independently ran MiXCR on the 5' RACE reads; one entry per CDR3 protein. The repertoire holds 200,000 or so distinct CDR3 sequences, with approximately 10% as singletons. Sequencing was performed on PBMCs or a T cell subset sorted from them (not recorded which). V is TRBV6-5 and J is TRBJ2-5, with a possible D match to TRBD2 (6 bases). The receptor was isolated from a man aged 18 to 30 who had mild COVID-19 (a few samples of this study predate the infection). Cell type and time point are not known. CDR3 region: CASSYSRTRGETQYF. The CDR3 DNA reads TGTGCCAGCAGTTACTCGCGGACGCGGGGAGAGACCCAGTACTTC.